The 20 T cell receptor beta chains reported below all come from one sample, sequenced in a study of blood T cells in healthy people across ages. The authors ran a second PCR of about 6 to 11 cycles using a sample-barcoded 5' primer and a J-beta primer mix. MiXCR was run by TCRdb on the 5' RACE reads, yielding one entry per CDR3 protein. The data show fewer than 950,000 distinct CDR3 sequences, roughly 50% seen once. Material: blood. These receptors were collected from a man of 80 years or more in good health.

This sequence joins TRBV5-1 and TRBJ2-1, with 7 bases identical to TRBD2. V was pared by 0 bases and J by 6 bases, with 18 bases of the junction left unmatched. The CDR3 runs 19 residues. CDR1 and CDR2 (germline): SGHRS, YFSETQ. The CDR3, as DNA: TGCGCCAGCAGCTTGGGTTCCGGCCCCCCCGCGGGAGCCCGCAATGAGCAGTTCTTC. Translating gives CASSLGSGPPAGARNEQFF.

The rearrangement links TRBV5-1 to TRBJ2-6; D possibly corresponds to TRBD2 (7 bases). Germline V CDR1 and CDR2: SGHRS, YFSETQ. CDR3 length equals 16 residues. V was shortened by 4 bases and J by 0 bases, with 11 bases between the two germline ends. As DNA, the CDR3 is TGCGCCAGCAGCCAAGGGGGGGCCTCTGGGGCCAACGTCCTGACTTTC. Its translation: CASSQGGASGANVLTF.

This chain joins TRBV18 and TRBJ2-2; TRBD2 aligns across 8 bases. The germline CDR1 and CDR2 sequences are KGHSH and LQKENI. The CDR3 is 16 amino acids. The ends lost 3 bases at V and 4 bases at J; junction bases unmatched: 7. In DNA form, the CDR3 reads TGTGCCAGCTCACCCTTGACTAGCGATTCCACCGGGGAGCTGTTTTTT. Amino acids: CASSPLTSDSTGELFF.

The J gene is TRBJ2-1, the V gene TRBV18, with TRBD2 matching over 14 bases. V shed 0 bases and J 8 bases; nucleotides not matched to a gene: 15. CDR1 and CDR2 (germline): KGHSH, LQKENI. The CDR3 runs 20 residues. The chain's CDR3 is CASSPPKTLGTSGSLDEQFF. CDR3 DNA sequence: TGTGCCAGCTCACCACCGAAAACCCTAGGGACTAGCGGGAGTCTGGATGAGCAGTTCTTC.

The chain uses TRBV4-2 and TRBJ2-1; 12 bases are a match to TRBD2. J lost 4 bases, V lost 6 bases, and 7 bases had no gene match. The CDR3 has 16 amino acids. Germline V lookup: CDR1 LGHNA, CDR2 YNFKEQ. The CDR3 region has the DNA TGTGCCAGCAGGCGACTAGCGGGAGACGATTACAATGAGCAGTTCTTC. Its protein is CASRRLAGDDYNEQFF.

This clonotype was seen a few times. The chain couples TRBV27 to TRBJ1-2; TRBD1 matches 9 bases. Germline V gene lookup returns CDR1 MNHEY and CDR2 SMNVEV (reference sequence). This CDR3 has 14 residues. J was trimmed by 7 bases and V by 9 bases; bases with no gene match: 12. CDR3 in amino acids: CASRILQGASGYTF. The CDR3 coding sequence is TGTGCCAGTAGAATACTACAGGGGGCGAGTGGCTACACCTTC.

The chain has TRBV29-1 and TRBJ1-4; D possibly corresponds to TRBD1 (5 bases). The CDR3 length is 10 residues. In germline, CDR1 is SQVTM, CDR2 ANQGSEA. V lost 7 bases and J lost 7, with 7 bases in between. Here the CDR3 reads CSAGGEKLFF. In nucleotides, the CDR3 is TGCAGCGCTGGGGGTGAAAAACTGTTTTTT.

The V and J genes are TRBV6-5 and TRBJ2-1, with D possibly matching TRBD1 (5 bases). Trimming removed 0 bases at V and 4 bases at J, with 7 bases between. This CDR3 region has 14 residues. CDR1 is MNHEY, CDR2 SVGAGI, per germline. CDR3 in amino acids: CASSYSQGYNEQFF. DNA of the CDR3: TGTGCCAGCAGTTACTCTCAGGGATACAATGAGCAGTTCTTC.

This chain links TRBV7-3 with TRBJ2-3; 8 positions match TRBD1. This CDR3 region has 15 residues. V trimming: 5 bases; J trimming: 4 bases; junction bases outside the gene matches: 8. The germline gives CDR1 SGHTA, CDR2 FQGTGA. In DNA, the CDR3 is TGTGCCAGCAGCCAGGGGGCGGTGGTCTCAGATACGCAGTATTTT. Encoded protein: CASSQGAVVSDTQYF.

The gene calls are TRBV12-3 or TRBV12-4 and TRBJ2-3; TRBD2 matches at 9 bases. The CDR3 is made up of 15 amino acids. With V trimmed by 4 bases and J by 2 bases, 4 bases remained unmatched. CDR3 nucleotides: TGTGCCAGCAGTTCCGGACTAGCGTACACAGATACGCAGTATTTT. Translated, it gives CASSSGLAYTDTQYF.

This clonotype came up once. J is TRBJ2-5 and V is TRBV6-5, with unresolved D. Trimming removed 0 bases at V and 1 base at J, with 6 bases between. The CDR3 covers 14 residues. The germline V gene encodes CDR1 MNHEY and CDR2 SVGAGI. CDR3 protein: CASSYSHAQETQYF. For the CDR3, the DNA is TGTGCCAGCAGTTACTCCCACGCCCAAGAGACCCAGTACTTC.

The rearrangement uses TRBV5-1 and TRBJ2-1; D gene ambiguous. The V end lost 0 bases, the J end lost 6 bases, and 13 bases lay between the germline ends. The CDR3 is made up of 15 amino acids. The V gene's germline CDR1 is SGHRS and CDR2 YFSETQ. CDR3 residues: CASSLGSRLPNEQFF. CDR3 bases: TGCGCCAGCAGCTTGGGAAGCAGGCTACCCAATGAGCAGTTCTTC.

This clonotype came up a few times. This sequence joins TRBV2 and TRBJ2-3; 7 bases map to TRBD2. The germline gives CDR1 SNHLY, CDR2 FYNNEI. Losses at the gene ends were 2 bases for V and 0 bases for J; bases not matched to a gene: 17. The length of the CDR3 is 20 residues. Here the CDR3 DNA reads TGTGCCAGCAGTGAACCGCCCGAATCCGGGAGGCCCACTAGCACAGATACGCAGTATTTT. Protein product: CASSEPPESGRPTSTDTQYF.

V and J are TRBV12-3 or TRBV12-4 and TRBJ1-4, with 7 bases that match TRBD1. There are 16 residues in the CDR3. Trimming at V came to 6 bases and at J to 4 bases, leaving 11 bases not matched to a gene. The CDR3 spells CASRDENRGYNEKLFF. CDR3 nucleotide sequence: TGTGCCAGCAGGGATGAGAACAGGGGATATAATGAAAAACTGTTTTTT.

J is TRBJ1-6 and V is TRBV12-3 or TRBV12-4; 10 positions match TRBD1. V shed 4 bases, J shed 9 bases, and the junction held 9 bases outside the gene matches. This CDR3 is built from 16 residues. The chain's CDR3 is CASSSGTGDNFSPLHF. The CDR3 bases are TGTGCCAGCAGTTCCGGGACAGGGGATAATTTTTCACCCCTCCACTTT.

This clonotype was recorded a few times. The rearrangement links TRBV5-1 to TRBJ2-7, with D perhaps TRBD1 (6 bases). Per germline, CDR1 SGHRS and CDR2 YFSETQ. CDR3 length equals 13 residues. Trimming pared 5 bases from V and 6 bases from J, leaving 15 bases between. CDR3 residues: CASRQGEGCEQYF. The CDR3 DNA is TGCGCCAGCAGACAGGGTGAGGGCTGCGAGCAGTACTTC.

Worth noting for this clonotype: Germline and junction disagree at one end, which may indicate a read error. The chain has TRBV4-1 and TRBJ2-1; D unclear. Germline assignment: CDR1 MGHRA and CDR2 YSYEKL. This CDR3 is built from 15 residues. CDR3 bases: TGCGCCAGCAGTCAAGATACGGGCCACTCAAATGAGCAGTTCTTC. Translated: CASSQDTGHSNEQFF.

The rearrangement uses TRBV13 and TRBJ2-1; 13 bases are a match to TRBD2. Per germline, CDR1 PRHDT and CDR2 FYEKMQ (reference sequence). This CDR3 comprises 14 residues. V shed 5 bases and J 10 bases; nucleotides not matched to a gene: 5. The CDR3 DNA sequence: TGTGCCAGCAGCCAGGGACTAGCGGGAAGCGAGCAGTTCTTC. The encoded protein is CASSQGLAGSEQFF.

The rearrangement uses TRBV2 and TRBJ1-2, with no clear D. Germline V gene data show CDR1 as SNHLY and CDR2 as FYNNEI. Trimming took 4 bases from V and 2 from J, leaving 8 bases between them. This CDR3 comprises 13 residues. The CDR3, as DNA: TGTGCCAGCAGTGGGCAGGTCAACTATGGCTACACCTTC. Translation gives CASSGQVNYGYTF.

The rearrangement joins TRBV28 to TRBJ1-2; no reliable D call. The germline V gene has CDR1 MDHEN and CDR2 SYDVKM. The CDR3 extends over 11 amino acids. Trimming pared 5 bases from V and 4 bases from J, leaving 5 bases between. The DNA of the CDR3 is TGTGCCAGCAGTGGCAGCTATGGCTACACCTTC. It yields the protein CASSGSYGYTF.